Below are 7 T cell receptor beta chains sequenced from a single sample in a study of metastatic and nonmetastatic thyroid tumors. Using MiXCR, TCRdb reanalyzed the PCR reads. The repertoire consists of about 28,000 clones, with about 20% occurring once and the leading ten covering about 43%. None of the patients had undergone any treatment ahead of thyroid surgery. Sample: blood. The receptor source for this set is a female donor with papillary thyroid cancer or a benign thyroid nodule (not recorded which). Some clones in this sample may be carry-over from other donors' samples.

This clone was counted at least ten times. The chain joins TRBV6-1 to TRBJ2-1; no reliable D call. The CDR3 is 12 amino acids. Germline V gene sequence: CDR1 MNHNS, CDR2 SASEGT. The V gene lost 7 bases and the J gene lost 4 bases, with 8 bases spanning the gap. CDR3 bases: TGTGCCAGCAAGGCTAATTACAATGAGCAGTTCTTC. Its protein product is CASKANYNEQFF.

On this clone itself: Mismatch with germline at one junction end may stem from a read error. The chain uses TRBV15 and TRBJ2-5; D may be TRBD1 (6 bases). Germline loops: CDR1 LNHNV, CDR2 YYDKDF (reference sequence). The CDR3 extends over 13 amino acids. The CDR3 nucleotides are TGTGTCACCAGCAAAGGGACATTGGAGACCCAGTACTTC. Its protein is CVTSKGTLETQYF.

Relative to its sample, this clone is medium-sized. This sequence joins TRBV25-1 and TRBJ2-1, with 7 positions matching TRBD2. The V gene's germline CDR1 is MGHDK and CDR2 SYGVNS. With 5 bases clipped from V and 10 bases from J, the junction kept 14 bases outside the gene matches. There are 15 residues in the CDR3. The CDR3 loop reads CASSLVGGPSREQFF. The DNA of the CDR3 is TGTGCCAGCAGTCTCGTGGGAGGGCCGAGTAGGGAGCAGTTCTTC.

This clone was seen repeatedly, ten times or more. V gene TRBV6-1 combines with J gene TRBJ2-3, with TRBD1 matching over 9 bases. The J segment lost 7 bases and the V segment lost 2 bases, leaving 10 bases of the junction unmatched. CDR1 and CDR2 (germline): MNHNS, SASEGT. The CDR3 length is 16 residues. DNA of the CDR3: TGTGCCAGCAGTGAATTTCCGGGACAGGGCCGGTATACGCAGTATTTT. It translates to CASSEFPGQGRYTQYF.

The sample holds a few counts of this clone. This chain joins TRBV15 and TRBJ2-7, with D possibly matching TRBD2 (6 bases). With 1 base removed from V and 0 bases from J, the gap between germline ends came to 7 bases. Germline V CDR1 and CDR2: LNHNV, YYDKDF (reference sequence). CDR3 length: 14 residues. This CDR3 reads CATSRGGGSYEQYF. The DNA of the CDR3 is TGTGCCACCAGCAGAGGGGGAGGCTCCTACGAGCAGTACTTC. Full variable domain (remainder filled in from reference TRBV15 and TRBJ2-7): DAMVIQNPRYQVTQFGKPVTLSCSQTLNHNVMYWYQQKSSQAPKLLFHYYDKDFNNEADTPDNFQSRRPNTSFCFLDIRSPGLGDTAMYLCATSRGGGSYEQYFGPGTRLTVT.

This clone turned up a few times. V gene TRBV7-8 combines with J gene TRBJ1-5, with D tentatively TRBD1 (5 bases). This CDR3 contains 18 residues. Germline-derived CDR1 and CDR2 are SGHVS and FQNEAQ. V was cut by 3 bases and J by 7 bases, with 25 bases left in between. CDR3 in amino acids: CASSFKGPVELVGQPQHF. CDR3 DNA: TGTGCCAGCAGCTTTAAGGGACCCGTAGAACTCGTGGGGCAGCCCCAGCATTTT. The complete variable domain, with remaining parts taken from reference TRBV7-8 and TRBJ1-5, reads GAGVSQSPRYKVAKRGQDVALRCDPISGHVSLFWYQQALGQGPEFLTYFQNEAQLDKSGLPSDRFFAERPEGSVSTLKIQRTQQEDSAVYLCASSFKGPVELVGQPQHFGDGTRLSIL.

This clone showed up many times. In nucleotides, the CDR3 is TGCAGTGCAAGCGGACTAGCGGGACGACAAGAGACCCAGTACTTC. This sequence encodes CSASGLAGRQETQYF. The V gene is TRBV20-1, the J gene TRBJ2-5; 12 bases match TRBD2. The J segment lost 2 bases and the V segment lost 6 bases, leaving 7 bases of the junction unmatched. Germline CDR1 reads DFQATT; CDR2 reads SNEGSKA (reference sequence). This CDR3 is 15 amino acids long.